This T cell receptor beta chain is drawn from a study of blood T cell repertoires in COVID-19. Here immunoSEQ multiplex PCR was the method, and the copy in TCRdb shows in-frame clones only, minus some. The table has 300,000 to 400,000 clones, 87% seen once. Patients in Seattle were enrolled during active infection, then followed longitudinally. CDR3 length: 17 residues. Trimming removed 2 bases from V and 0 bases from J, with 14 bases in between. Looked up from germline, CDR1 is MNHEY and CDR2 is SVGEGT. This clonotype was obtained from a man aged 25 to 40 with COVID-19, enrolled during active disease. The sequenced sample consisted of peripheral blood. The chain links TRBV6-2 or TRBV6-3 to TRBJ1-5; tentative D call: TRBD1 (6 bases). DNA of the CDR3: TGTGCCAGCAGTTACCCAAAAGGACAGCATAGCAATCAGCCCCAGCATTTT. Its translation is CASSYPKGQHSNQPQHF.